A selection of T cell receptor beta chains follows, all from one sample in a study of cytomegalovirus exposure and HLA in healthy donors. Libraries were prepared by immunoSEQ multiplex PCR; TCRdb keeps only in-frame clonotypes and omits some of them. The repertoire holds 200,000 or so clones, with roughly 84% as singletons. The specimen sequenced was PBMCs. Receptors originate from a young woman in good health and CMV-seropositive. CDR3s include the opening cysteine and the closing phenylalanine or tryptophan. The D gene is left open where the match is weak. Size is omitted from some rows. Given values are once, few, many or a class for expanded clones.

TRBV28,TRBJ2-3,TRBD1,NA,TGTGCCAGCAGTGTGACAGGGGGCGAAGATACGCAGTATTTT,CASSVTGGEDTQYF
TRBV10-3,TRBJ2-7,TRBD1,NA,TGTGCCGCAGGGCTAGGGGGCGAGGTGAGGGAGCAGTACTTC,CAAGLGGEVREQYF
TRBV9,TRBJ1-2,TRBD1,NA,TGTGCCAGCAGCGAGAGCCCTCGGACAGGGGAGAACTATGGCTACACCTTC,CASSESPRTGENYGYTF
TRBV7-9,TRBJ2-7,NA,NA,TGTGCCAGCACTCTGGCGGGGGCGCCCGAGCAGTACTTC,CASTLAGAPEQYF
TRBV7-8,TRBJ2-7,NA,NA,TGTGCCAGCAGCTTAGATTCGCTAGCGCCCTACGAGCAGTACTTC,CASSLDSLAPYEQYF
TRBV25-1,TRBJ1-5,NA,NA,TGTGCCAGCAGTGACCGCACGGGGGGAGATCAGCCCCAGCATTTT,CASSDRTGGDQPQHF
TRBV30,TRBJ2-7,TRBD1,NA,TGTGCCTGGAGCCCAGGGGGTAGCAGTGTGTACTTC,CAWSPGGSSVYF
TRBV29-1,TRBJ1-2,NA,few,TGCAGCGTTGAGAGGCGGAGGATAAACTATGGCTACACCTTC,CSVERRRINYGYTF
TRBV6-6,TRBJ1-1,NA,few,TGTGCCAGCAGCCCCGACGGGGTTAACACTGAAGCTTTCTTT,CASSPDGVNTEAFF
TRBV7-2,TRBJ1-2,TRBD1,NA,TGTGCCAGCAGCGTTTCCCCGGGACAGGGGAACGGCTACACCTTC,CASSVSPGQGNGYTF
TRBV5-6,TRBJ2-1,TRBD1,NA,TGTGCCAGCAGCTCGGACAGGGTAAGGGTGGGTTCTGGTTGGGGTGAGCAGTTCTTC,CASSSDRVRVGSGWGEQFF
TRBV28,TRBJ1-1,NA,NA,TGTGCCAGCAGTTTCCCAATGGGCCGAGCTTTCTTT,CASSFPMGRAFF
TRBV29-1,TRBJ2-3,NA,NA,TGCAGCCTAAGAATCTCAGGGGTAGATACGCAGTATTTT,CSLRISGVDTQYF
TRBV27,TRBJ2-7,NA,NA,TGTGCCAGCAGCGTTCTCGGGAGTCAGCCGGTAATCTACGAGCAGTACTTC,CASSVLGSQPVIYEQYF
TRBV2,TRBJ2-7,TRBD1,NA,TGTGCCAGCCTAAGGGACAGGAACCTTTCCTACGAGCAGTACTTC,CASLRDRNLSYEQYF
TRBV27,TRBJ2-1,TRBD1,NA,TGTGCCAGCAGTTGGTCGACAGGGAATGAGCAGTTCTTC,CASSWSTGNEQFF
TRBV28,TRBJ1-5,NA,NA,TGTGCCAGCAAAGGGGGGGTTTCATTTAGCAATCAGCCCCAGCATTTT,CASKGGVSFSNQPQHF
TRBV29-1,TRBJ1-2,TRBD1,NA,TGCAGCGTTGAAGCAGAGCAGGGGGTATTCTATGGCTACACCTTC,CSVEAEQGVFYGYTF
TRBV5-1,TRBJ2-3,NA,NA,TGCGCCAGCAGCCCGACTAGCACAGATACGCAGTATTTT,CASSPTSTDTQYF
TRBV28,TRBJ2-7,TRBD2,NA,TGTGCCAGCAGTTTTCTAGCGGGAGGGCCCGGGGATTACGAGCAGTACTTC,CASSFLAGGPGDYEQYF
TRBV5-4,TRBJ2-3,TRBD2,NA,TGTGCCAGCAGCTTGAGGGTAGCGGGAGCCACAGATACGCAGTATTTT,CASSLRVAGATDTQYF
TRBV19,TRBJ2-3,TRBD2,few,TGTGCCAGTAGTATAGGCACTAGCGGGGCTTTCACAGATACGCAGTATTTT,CASSIGTSGAFTDTQYF
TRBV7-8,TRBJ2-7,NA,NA,TGTGCCAGCAGCCATGGACACCCCTACGAGCAGTACTTC,CASSHGHPYEQYF
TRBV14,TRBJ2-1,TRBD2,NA,TGTGCCAGCAGCCAAGAAATGAGGACTAGCATGTTCTTC,CASSQEMRTSMFF
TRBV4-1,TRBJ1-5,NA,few,TGCGCCAGCAGCCAAGCTTCCTGGACATATAGCAATCAGCCCCAGCATTTT,CASSQASWTYSNQPQHF
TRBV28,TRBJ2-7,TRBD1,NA,TGTGCCAGCAGCTCCGGGACAGCTAGCGAGCAGTACTTC,CASSSGTASEQYF
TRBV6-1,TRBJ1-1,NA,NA,TGTGCCAGTCAAATTAGATACAACACTGAAGCTTTCTTT,CASQIRYNTEAFF
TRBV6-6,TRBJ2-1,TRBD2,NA,TGTGCCAGCAGATTTAGCGGGAATGAGCAGTTCTTC,CASRFSGNEQFF
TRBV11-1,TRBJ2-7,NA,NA,TGTGCCAGCAGCTTAAACAGGGACCAGTCCTACGAGCAGTACTTC,CASSLNRDQSYEQYF
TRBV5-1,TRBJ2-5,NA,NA,TGCGCCAGCAGCTTGGCTCTGCGCAGGGAAGAGACCCAGTACTTC,CASSLALRREETQYF
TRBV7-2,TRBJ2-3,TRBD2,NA,TGTGCCAGCAGCTTAGCCGGCGGGAGTGTCGGTACGCAGTATTTT,CASSLAGGSVGTQYF
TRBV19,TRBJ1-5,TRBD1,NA,TGTGCCAGTTCGGGGACAGGTGAGAGCAATCAGCCCCAGCATTTT,CASSGTGESNQPQHF
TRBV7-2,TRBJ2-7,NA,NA,TGTGCCAGCAGCTTAGCGGGGGCTGTCTCCTACGAGCAGTACTTC,CASSLAGAVSYEQYF
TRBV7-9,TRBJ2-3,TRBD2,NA,TGTGCCAGCAGCTTCGCTAGCGGAAGCACAGATACGCAGTATTTT,CASSFASGSTDTQYF
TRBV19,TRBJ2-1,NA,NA,TGTGCCAGTAGTCCGCTTACAAGGGGCGATGAGCAGTTCTTC,CASSPLTRGDEQFF
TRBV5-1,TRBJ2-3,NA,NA,TGCGCCAGCAGCTTGGAGGCGGGAAGCACAGATACGCAGTATTTT,CASSLEAGSTDTQYF
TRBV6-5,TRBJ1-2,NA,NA,TGTGCCAGCAGTAGGGGAAATGGCTACACCTTC,CASSRGNGYTF
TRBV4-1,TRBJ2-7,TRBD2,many,TGCGCCAGCAGCCAAGCGAGACTAGCGGGCCCAGACTACGAGCAGTACTTC,CASSQARLAGPDYEQYF
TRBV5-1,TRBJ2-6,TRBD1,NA,TGCGCCAGCACCGGGACAGTCATCTCTGGGGCCAACGTCCTGACTTTC,CASTGTVISGANVLTF
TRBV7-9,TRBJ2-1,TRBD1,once,TGTGCCAGCCTAAGTACAGGGGGCCTTTATTCCTACAATGAGCAGTTCTTC,CASLSTGGLYSYNEQFF
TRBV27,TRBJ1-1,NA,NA,TGTGCCAGCAGTAAGAGGGAGCAGGCTGAAGCTTTCTTT,CASSKREQAEAFF
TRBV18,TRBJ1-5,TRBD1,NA,TGTGCCAGCTCACCACACAGGGGGCGAGTGGGTCAGCCCCAGCATTTT,CASSPHRGRVGQPQHF
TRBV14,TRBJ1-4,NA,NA,TGTGCCAGCAGCCATACGGGGAGCGGTGAAAAACTGTTTTTT,CASSHTGSGEKLFF
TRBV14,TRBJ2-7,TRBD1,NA,TGTGCCAGCAGTCAACTCGGGACAGGGGGGGCCTACGAGCAGTACTTC,CASSQLGTGGAYEQYF
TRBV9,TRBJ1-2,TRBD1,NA,TGTGCCAGCAGCGCTTGGGACAGGGGAGACTATGGCTACACCTTC,CASSAWDRGDYGYTF
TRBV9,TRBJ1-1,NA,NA,TGTGCCAGCAGCCCCATTCTGAACACTGAAGCTTTCTTT,CASSPILNTEAFF
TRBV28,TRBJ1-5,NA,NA,TGTGCCAGCAGTTTGGGACAACTTAGCAATCAGCCCCAGCATTTT,CASSLGQLSNQPQHF
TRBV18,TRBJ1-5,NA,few,TGTGCCAGCTCACCACTGCACAGGGGCAATCAGCCCCAGCATTTT,CASSPLHRGNQPQHF
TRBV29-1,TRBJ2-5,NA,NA,TGCAGCCTTTGGGGGGGGGCAGCCCACCAAGAGACCCAGTACTTC,CSLWGGAAHQETQYF
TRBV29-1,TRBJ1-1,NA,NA,TGCAGCGTTGAATGGGGCGCAAACACTGAAGCTTTCTTT,CSVEWGANTEAFF
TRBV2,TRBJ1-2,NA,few,TGTGCCAGCAGCCCGGTTGTAGCCCATGGCTACACCTTC,CASSPVVAHGYTF
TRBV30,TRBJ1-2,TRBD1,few,TGTGCCTGGAGTTCAACAGGGGCCCTGGGCTACACCTTC,CAWSSTGALGYTF
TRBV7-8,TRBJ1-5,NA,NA,TGTGCCAGCAGCTTAGCAGTGGGGCAAGTCAATCAGCCCCAGCATTTT,CASSLAVGQVNQPQHF